The 10 T cell receptor beta chains presented below share a single source sample, sequenced in a study of T-cell memory formation after mild COVID-19. Via MiXCR, TCRdb re-called the 5' RACE reads, giving one row per CDR3 protein. The sample shows more than 300,000 distinct CDR3 sequences, roughly an eighth of them seen only once. Sequences were obtained from PBMCs or a T cell subset sorted from them (not recorded which). These receptors originate from a man between 18 and 29 years old who had mild COVID-19 (a few samples of this study predate the infection). Cell type and time point are not known.

This clonotype was detected a few times. The J gene is TRBJ1-1, the V gene TRBV5-1; 11 bases map to TRBD1. The germline V gene has CDR1 SGHRS and CDR2 YFSETQ. The J segment lost 10 bases and the V segment lost 0 bases, leaving 2 bases of the junction unmatched. The CDR3 extends over 13 amino acids. CDR3: CASSLVGQGGAFF. CDR3 bases: TGCGCCAGCAGCTTGGTGGGACAGGGGGGAGCTTTCTTT.

The gene calls are TRBV6-6 and TRBJ2-3; maybe TRBD2 (5 bases). The germline V gene has CDR1 MNHNY and CDR2 SVGAGI (reference sequence). V shed 10 bases and J shed 3 bases, with 14 bases lying between them. CDR3 length: 13 residues. The CDR3 reads CATLPLATDTQYF. In nucleotides, the CDR3 is TGTGCCACCCTCCCCTTAGCGACAGATACGCAGTATTTT.

J is TRBJ2-5 and V is TRBV5-1, with TRBD1 matching 7 bases. Per the germline V gene, CDR1 is SGHRS and CDR2 is YFSETQ. The CDR3 totals 16 residues. V was clipped by 4 bases and J by 5 bases; unmatched bases: 14. CDR3 in DNA: TGCGCCAGCAGCCCGATGTTACGACAGGGCGCGGAGACCCAGTACTTC. Its translation is CASSPMLRQGAETQYF. Supplemented by reference TRBV5-1 and TRBJ2-5, the full variable domain reads KAGVTQTPRYLIKTRGQQVTLSCSPISGHRSVSWYQQTPGQGLQFLFEYFSETQRNKGNFPGRFSGRQFSNSRSEMNVSTLELGDSALYLCASSPMLRQGAETQYFGPGTRLLVL.

This chain joins TRBV12-3 or TRBV12-4 and TRBJ1-1; possibly TRBD1 for D (5 bases). This CDR3 has 14 residues. Trimming stripped 2 bases from V and 3 bases from J, with 10 bases between. The CDR3 loop is CASSLRGWDTEAFF. The CDR3 DNA reads TGTGCCAGCAGTTTAAGGGGCTGGGACACTGAAGCTTTCTTT.

This clonotype turned up a few times. The rearrangement links TRBV4-3 to TRBJ1-3, with no clear D. The CDR3 length is 13 residues. Trimming removed 1 base at V and 4 bases at J, with 5 bases between. Germline-derived CDR1 and CDR2 are LGHNA and YSLEER. The CDR3 nucleotides read TGCGCCAGCAGCCAAGTCTCCGGAAACACCATATATTTT. It encodes CASSQVSGNTIYF.

This clonotype has a count of ten or more. The J gene is TRBJ2-6, the V gene TRBV4-3, with D possibly TRBD1 on 5 matching bases. V dropped 2 bases and J dropped 2 bases, with 10 bases sitting between them. The CDR3 sequence is 16 residues long. From germline, CDR1 is LGHNA and CDR2 YSLEER. In DNA form, the CDR3 reads TGCGCCAGCAGCCAACCCAGGGTAGCTGGGGCCAACGTCCTGACTTTC. Translated, it gives CASSQPRVAGANVLTF.

This rearrangement joins TRBV6-1 to TRBJ2-3; D is possibly TRBD1 (6 bases). The CDR3 consists of 12 residues. Trimming shortened V by 2 bases and J by 6 bases, and 6 bases separated the two germline ends. Germline assignment: CDR1 MNHNS and CDR2 SASEGT. The CDR3 is CASSEQGDTQYF. The CDR3 DNA reads as TGTGCCAGCAGTGAACAGGGGGATACGCAGTATTTT.

This clonotype was counted a few times. The chain carries TRBV27 and TRBJ2-7, with no clear D. The CDR3 has 15 amino acids. Per germline, CDR1 MNHEY and CDR2 SMNVEV (reference sequence). The V end was cut by 4 bases, the J end by 3 bases, with 16 bases between. The CDR3 region has the DNA TGTGCCAGCAGTTCTGGAACCATTCCTTTCTACGAGCAGTACTTC. Translated: CASSSGTIPFYEQYF.

The chain employs TRBV11-2 and TRBJ2-5; possible D gene TRBD2, 7 bases. From germline, CDR1 is SGHAT and CDR2 FQNNGV. Deletions cut 4 bases from V and 1 base from J, with 16 bases between. This CDR3 has 16 residues. The CDR3 spells CASSSPLGGPQETQYF. DNA for the CDR3: TGTGCCAGCAGCTCCCCTCTCGGGGGGCCCCAAGAGACCCAGTACTTC.

The chain combines TRBV5-1 with TRBJ2-2, with a possible D match to TRBD1 (5 bases). The CDR3 runs 14 residues. The germline CDR1 and CDR2 sequences are SGHRS and YFSETQ. V was clipped by 4 bases and J by 8 bases, with 15 bases between them. The CDR3 spells CASSQTDPEGELFF. The DNA for the CDR3 is TGCGCCAGCAGCCAGACAGATCCCGAAGGGGAGCTGTTTTTT.